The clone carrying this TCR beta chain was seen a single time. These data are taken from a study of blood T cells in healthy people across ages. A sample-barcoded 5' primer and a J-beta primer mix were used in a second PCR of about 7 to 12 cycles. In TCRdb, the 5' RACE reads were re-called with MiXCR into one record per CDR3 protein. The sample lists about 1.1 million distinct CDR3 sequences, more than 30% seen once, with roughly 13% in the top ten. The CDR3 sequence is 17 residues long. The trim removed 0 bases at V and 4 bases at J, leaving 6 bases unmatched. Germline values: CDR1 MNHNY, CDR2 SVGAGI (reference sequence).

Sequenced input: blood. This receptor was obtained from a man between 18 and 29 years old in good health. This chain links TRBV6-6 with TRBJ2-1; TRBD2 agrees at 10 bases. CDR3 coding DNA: TGTGCCAGCAGTTACTCTATAGCGGGGGGCGCGTACAATGAGCAGTTCTTC. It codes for CASSYSIAGGAYNEQFF.